This TCR beta chain was documented in a study of blood T cell repertoires in COVID-19. The table came from immunoSEQ multiplex PCR; TCRdb's copy has only in-frame clones and leaves some out. The sample consists of roughly 230,000 clones, about 83% of them appearing once. This clonotype originated in a human donor in a cohort sampled during active COVID-19. Material: peripheral blood.

The CDR3 DNA is TGTGCCAGCAGACTCTTCAACTCTTACTCCTACGAGCAGTACTTC. Protein sequence: CASRLFNSYSYEQYF. The rearrangement links TRBV6-5 to TRBJ2-7; D gene unclear. Trimming cost V 6 bases and J 0 bases, with 15 bases left between them. From germline, CDR1 is MNHEY and CDR2 SVGAGI. CDR3 length equals 15 residues.